The T cell receptor (beta chain) described here comes from a study of shared clonotypes between healthy human individuals. Overall study results and limits: Sampling covered nothing but blood. Tissue TCR repertoires likely differ from those found in blood.

V lost 0 bases, J lost 6 bases, and 9 bases stayed unmatched. The V gene's germline CDR1 is SGHRS and CDR2 YFSETQ. CDR3 length: 15 amino acids. Here immunoSEQ multiplex PCR was the method, and the copy in TCRdb shows in-frame clones only, minus some. The sample includes 2 million to 2.5 million clones, roughly 94% of them seen just once. With regard to this clone: Antigen specificity is unknown.

This receptor was obtained from a man younger than 35 in good health. The chain recombines TRBV5-1 with TRBJ2-7, with 7 nucleotides matching TRBD1. Sequenced material: naive CD4+ T cells sorted from blood. Subset specified: CD45RA+ positively selected. This chain's CDR3 is CASSLGDRELGEQYF. Here the CDR3 DNA reads TGCGCCAGCAGCTTGGGCGACAGGGAATTAGGCGAGCAGTACTTC.